The 21 T cell receptor beta chains below come from one sample, sequenced in a study of cytomegalovirus exposure and HLA in healthy donors. The study ran its PCR with 60 Vbeta and 13 Jbeta primers. Assay used: immunoSEQ multiplex PCR; TCRdb lists only in-frame clones, some missing. This sample's table has about 70,000 clones. The sequencing sample was made of PBMCs. These TCRs come from a female donor in good health and CMV-seropositive.

The rearrangement uses TRBV2 and TRBJ1-5; D ambiguous. There are 15 residues in the CDR3. CDR1 SNHLY and CDR2 FYNNEI come from the germline V gene. V was trimmed by 2 bases and J by 3 bases, leaving 11 bases between them. The CDR3 coding sequence is TGTGCCAGCAGTGAAAATTTGGCTCTCAATCAGCCCCAGCATTTT. Translating gives CASSENLALNQPQHF. Together with reference TRBV2 and TRBJ1-5, the CDR3 gives the full variable domain: EPEVTQTPSHQVTQMGQEVILRCVPISNHLYFYWYRQILGQKVEFLVSFYNNEISEKSEIFDDQFSVERPDGSNFTLKIRSTKLEDSAMYFCASSENLALNQPQHFGDGTRLSIL.

The V call is TRBV25-1, the J call TRBJ1-1, with TRBD1 identical over 9 bases. CDR1 and CDR2 (germline): MGHDK, SYGVNS. With V trimmed by 4 bases and J by 6 bases, 9 bases remained unmatched. There are 15 residues in the CDR3. The CDR3 region is CASSAGQGGYAEAFF. CDR3 coding DNA: TGTGCCAGCAGTGCGGGACAGGGAGGTTACGCTGAAGCTTTCTTT.

V is TRBV2 and J is TRBJ2-7; weak D call: TRBD1 (5 bases). The CDR3 consists of 13 residues. Trimming took 4 bases from V and 5 from J, leaving 12 bases between them. In germline, CDR1 is SNHLY, CDR2 FYNNEI. CDR3 coding DNA: TGTGCCAGCAGTGGGGTTTGGGGCAACGAGCAGTACTTC. This codes for CASSGVWGNEQYF.

The chain recombines TRBV10-3 with TRBJ2-7; 10 bases are shared with TRBD1. Unmatched junction bases numbered 6, after V lost 10 bases and J lost 6 bases. The CDR3 runs to 12 residues. Germline CDR1 ENHRY, CDR2 SYGVKD. The DNA of the CDR3 is TGTGCCACTCGACAGGGGGCAATCGAGCAGTACTTC. It yields the protein CATRQGAIEQYF.

The chain has TRBV7-9 and TRBJ1-2; 9 nucleotides match TRBD1. V lost 4 bases and J lost 5; bases outside the gene matches: 14. CDR1 and CDR2 from the germline V gene are SEHNR and FQNEAQ (reference sequence). This CDR3 comprises 17 residues. CDR3: CASSSWDRDELRYGYTF. As DNA, the CDR3 is TGTGCCAGCAGCTCTTGGGACAGGGATGAATTGAGATATGGCTACACCTTC.

The chain uses TRBV10-3 and TRBJ1-1; 7 bases are a match to TRBD1. The CDR3 has 14 residues. V gave up 8 bases and J gave up 2 bases; unmatched junction bases: 8. Germline CDR1 ENHRY, CDR2 SYGVKD. The CDR3 DNA reads as TGTGCCATCGGGTATGACAGGGCAAACACTGAAGCTTTCTTT. Its protein is CAIGYDRANTEAFF.

The rearrangement links TRBV27 to TRBJ1-4, with 7 bases fitting TRBD1. The CDR3 extends over 15 amino acids. With V trimmed by 5 bases and J by 4 bases, 7 bases remained unmatched. Germline V gene data show CDR1 as MNHEY and CDR2 as SMNVEV (reference sequence). The DNA of the CDR3 is TGTGCCAGCAGTGGAGAGACAGGGATTAATGAAAAACTGTTTTTT. It yields the protein CASSGETGINEKLFF.

The V gene is TRBV6-1, the J gene TRBJ2-5; D is ambiguous. V dropped 4 bases and J dropped 5 bases, with 8 bases sitting between them. Germline CDR1 reads MNHNS; CDR2 reads SASEGT. CDR3 length: 12 residues. CDR3 sequence (DNA): TGTGCCAGCAGTGCCCCCGGGGAGACCCAGTACTTC. Translation: CASSAPGETQYF.

This rearrangement joins TRBV6-4 to TRBJ2-7; 10 positions agree with TRBD2. With V trimmed by 6 bases and J by 3 bases, 5 bases remained unmatched. Germline CDR1 is MRHNA and CDR2 is SNTAGT. This CDR3 contains 14 residues. The CDR3 sequence: CASRAGTSDYEQYF. DNA for the CDR3: TGTGCCAGCAGGGCCGGGACTAGCGACTACGAGCAGTACTTC.

The chain couples TRBV7-2 to TRBJ2-1, with a weak D call TRBD2 (6 bases). This CDR3 is 16 amino acids long. Germline assignment: CDR1 SGHTA and CDR2 FQGNSA. Trimming removed 3 bases at V and 2 bases at J, with 14 bases between. CDR3 protein: CASSFILAPPYNEQFF. The DNA for the CDR3 is TGTGCCAGCAGCTTTATACTAGCCCCACCCTACAATGAGCAGTTCTTC.

This chain joins TRBV10-3 and TRBJ1-3, with 7 bases that match TRBD1. V shed 1 base, J shed 4 bases, and the junction held 22 bases outside the gene matches. CDR3 length: 21 amino acids. Looked up from germline, CDR1 is ENHRY and CDR2 is SYGVKD. In DNA form, the CDR3 reads TGTGCCATCAGTGAGTTCCTTGAGGTCCGATCTGGACAGGCGCTAGGAAACACCATATATTTT. This encodes CAISEFLEVRSGQALGNTIYF.

This chain uses TRBV9 with TRBJ2-7, with TRBD2 matching 7 bases. Per the germline V gene, CDR1 is SGDLS and CDR2 is YYNGEE. The CDR3 runs 14 residues. The V gene end was trimmed by 2 bases and the J gene end by 3 bases; junction bases not matched to a gene: 5. As DNA, the CDR3 is TGTGCCAGCAGCGTCGGGGGGAATAACTACGAGCAGTACTTC. Translation gives CASSVGGNNYEQYF.

The genes are TRBV6-1 and TRBJ1-6; 8 bases align to TRBD1. V lost 6 bases to trimming and J lost 7 bases; unmatched junction nucleotides: 8. CDR1 is MNHNS and CDR2 is SASEGT in the germline V gene. The CDR3 sequence is 15 residues long. This chain's CDR3 is CASSAGTGGNSPLHF. CDR3 nucleotides: TGTGCCAGCAGCGCCGGGACAGGAGGGAATTCACCCCTCCACTTT.

The chain carries TRBV10-3 and TRBJ2-7; 12 positions agree with TRBD1. CDR3 length: 15 residues. J gave up 6 bases and V 0 bases, and 3 bases lay outside the gene matches. The germline CDR1 and CDR2 sequences are ENHRY and SYGVKD. CDR3 sequence (DNA): TGTGCCATCAGTGAGTCGGGGACAGGGGGCTCCGAGCAGTACTTC. Amino acid sequence: CAISESGTGGSEQYF.

This rearrangement joins TRBV19 to TRBJ2-7, with 11 bases identical to TRBD1. Germline CDR1 and CDR2: LNHDA and SQIVND (reference sequence). V lost 3 bases, J lost 7 bases, and 8 bases stayed unmatched. The CDR3 extends over 15 amino acids. The CDR3 nucleotides read TGTGCCAGTAGTATTGGTGGACAGGGGGCCGGGGAGCAGTACTTC. Amino acids: CASSIGGQGAGEQYF.

The V and J genes are TRBV28 and TRBJ1-1; D is perhaps TRBD1 (6 bases). The CDR3 runs 15 residues. Per germline, CDR1 MDHEN and CDR2 SYDVKM. Trimming pared 0 bases from V and 4 bases from J, leaving 12 bases between. The CDR3 nucleotides are TGTGCCAGCAGTTTATGGACACAGGGCGCCACTGAAGCTTTCTTT. Its protein product is CASSLWTQGATEAFF.

The chain combines TRBV19 with TRBJ2-7; D perhaps matches TRBD2 (6 bases). CDR1 and CDR2 (germline): LNHDA, SQIVND (reference sequence). The CDR3 runs to 14 residues. V was pared by 7 bases and J by 0 bases, with 13 bases between. Here the CDR3 reads CASKRRGVSYEQYF. The CDR3 DNA reads TGTGCCAGTAAACGGCGGGGCGTCTCCTACGAGCAGTACTTC.

The genes are TRBV5-4 and TRBJ1-2; a possible D gene is TRBD1 (6 bases). Per germline, CDR1 SGHNT and CDR2 YYREEE (reference sequence). The CDR3 covers 14 residues. Trimming cost V 6 bases and J 6 bases, with 18 bases left between them. The CDR3 sequence is CASTTLSNRDGYTF. Here the CDR3 DNA reads TGTGCCAGCACCACATTATCGAACAGGGATGGCTACACCTTC. Together with reference TRBV5-4 and TRBJ1-2, the CDR3 gives the full variable domain: ETGVTQSPTHLIKTRGQQVTLRCSSQSGHNTVSWYQQALGQGPQFIFQYYREEENGRGNFPPRFSGLQFPNYSSELNVNALELDDSALYLCASTTLSNRDGYTFGSGTRLTVV.

V usage is TRBV19 and J usage is TRBJ1-5; D uncertain. In germline, CDR1 is LNHDA, CDR2 SQIVND (reference sequence). Trimming took 4 bases from V and 3 from J, leaving 4 bases between them. This CDR3 spans 12 amino acids. The CDR3 sequence is CASSTTNQPQHF. The DNA for the CDR3 is TGTGCCAGTAGTACTACCAATCAGCCCCAGCATTTT.

The J gene is TRBJ2-7, the V gene TRBV6-1; possible D gene TRBD1, 6 bases. The CDR3 loop spans 16 amino acids. Per the germline V gene, CDR1 is MNHNS and CDR2 is SASEGT. The ends were cut back, 3 bases at V and 2 bases at J, with 17 bases in the middle. For the CDR3, the DNA is TGTGCCAGCAGTGATCCCGGGACACCCACCCCCTACGAGCAGTACTTC. Protein sequence: CASSDPGTPTPYEQYF.

This chain joins TRBV19 and TRBJ2-7; TRBD1 aligns across 8 bases. This CDR3 comprises 13 residues. Per the germline V gene, CDR1 is LNHDA and CDR2 is SQIVND (reference sequence). J gave up 5 bases and V 4 bases, and 4 bases lay outside the gene matches. The CDR3 here is CASSTGQGHEQYF. The DNA for the CDR3 is TGTGCCAGTAGTACCGGACAGGGCCACGAGCAGTACTTC.